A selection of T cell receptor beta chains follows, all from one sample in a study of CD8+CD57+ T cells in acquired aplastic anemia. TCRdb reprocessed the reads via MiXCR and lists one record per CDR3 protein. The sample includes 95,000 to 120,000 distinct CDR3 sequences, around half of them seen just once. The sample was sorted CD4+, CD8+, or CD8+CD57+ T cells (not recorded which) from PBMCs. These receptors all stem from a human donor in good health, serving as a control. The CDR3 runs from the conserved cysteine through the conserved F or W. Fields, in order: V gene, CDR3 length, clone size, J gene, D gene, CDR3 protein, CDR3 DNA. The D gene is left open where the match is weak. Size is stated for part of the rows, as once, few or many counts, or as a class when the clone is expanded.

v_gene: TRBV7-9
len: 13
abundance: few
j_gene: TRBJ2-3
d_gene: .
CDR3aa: CASSLDLRDTQYF
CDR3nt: TGTGCCAGCAGCTTAGATCTGCGGGATACGCAGTATTTT

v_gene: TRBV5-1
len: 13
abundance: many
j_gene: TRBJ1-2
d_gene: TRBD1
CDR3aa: CASDWTGEGQYTF
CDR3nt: TGCGCCAGCGATTGGACAGGGGAGGGTCAGTACACCTTC

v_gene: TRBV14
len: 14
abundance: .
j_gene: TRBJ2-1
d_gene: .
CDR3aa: CASSQDLKANERFF
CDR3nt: TGTGCCAGCAGCCAAGATCTGAAAGCGAATGAGCGGTTCTTC

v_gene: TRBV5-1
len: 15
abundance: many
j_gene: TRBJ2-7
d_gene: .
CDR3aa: CASSLDVRGTYEQYF
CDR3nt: TGCGCCAGCAGCTTGGACGTTCGGGGTACATACGAGCAGTACTTC

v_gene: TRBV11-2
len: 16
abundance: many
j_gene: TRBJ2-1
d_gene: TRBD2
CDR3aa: CASSSPTSGGTDEQFF
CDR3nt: TGTGCCAGCAGCTCTCCGACTAGCGGGGGGACAGATGAGCAGTTCTTC

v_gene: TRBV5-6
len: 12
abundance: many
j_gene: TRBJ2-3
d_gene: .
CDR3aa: CASSSDTDTQYF
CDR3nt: TGTGCCAGCAGCTCGGACACAGATACGCAGTATTTT

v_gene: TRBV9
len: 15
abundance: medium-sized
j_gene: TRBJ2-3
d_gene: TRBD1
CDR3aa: CASSVGQGAADTQYF
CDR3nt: TGTGCCAGCAGCGTAGGACAGGGGGCTGCAGATACGCAGTATTTT

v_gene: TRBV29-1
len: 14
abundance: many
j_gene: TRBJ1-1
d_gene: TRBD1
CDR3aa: CSATRTGMNTEAFF
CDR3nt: TGCAGCGCCACCAGGACAGGGATGAACACTGAAGCTTTCTTT

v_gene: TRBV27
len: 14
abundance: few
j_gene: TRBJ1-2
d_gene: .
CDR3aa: CASSLFGRAGGYTF
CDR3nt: TGTGCCAGCAGTTTATTTGGCAGGGCGGGTGGCTACACCTTC

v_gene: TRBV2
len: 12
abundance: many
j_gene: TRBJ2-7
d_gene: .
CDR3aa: CASRGGDYEQYF
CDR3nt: TGTGCCAGCAGGGGCGGAGATTACGAGCAGTACTTC

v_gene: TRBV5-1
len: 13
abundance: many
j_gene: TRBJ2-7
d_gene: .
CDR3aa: CASSLDYSYEQYF
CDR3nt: TGCGCCAGCAGCCTGGACTACTCCTACGAGCAGTACTTC

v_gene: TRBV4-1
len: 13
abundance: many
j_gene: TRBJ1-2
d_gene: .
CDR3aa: CASSHSGRRDYTF
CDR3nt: TGCGCCAGCAGCCATTCCGGCCGCCGTGACTACACCTTC

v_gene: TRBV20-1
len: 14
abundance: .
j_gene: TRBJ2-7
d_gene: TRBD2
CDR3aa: CSARNSGRRGEQYF
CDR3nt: TGCAGTGCTAGGAATAGCGGGAGACGAGGAGAGCAGTACTTC

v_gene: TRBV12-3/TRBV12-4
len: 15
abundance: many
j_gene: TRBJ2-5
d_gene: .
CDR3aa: CASTPTGLFGETQYF
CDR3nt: TGTGCCAGCACCCCGACGGGACTCTTCGGCGAGACCCAGTACTTC

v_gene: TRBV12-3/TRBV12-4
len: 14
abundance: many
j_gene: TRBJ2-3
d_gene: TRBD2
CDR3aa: CASNKAGLTDTQYF
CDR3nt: TGTGCCAGCAATAAAGCGGGGCTCACAGATACGCAGTATTTT

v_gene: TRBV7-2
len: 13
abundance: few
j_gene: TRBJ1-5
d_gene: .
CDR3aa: CASSRGGNQPQHF
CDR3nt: TGTGCCAGCAGTCGGGGGGGGAATCAGCCCCAGCATTTT

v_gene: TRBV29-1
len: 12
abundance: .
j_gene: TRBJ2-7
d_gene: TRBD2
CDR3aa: CSVRGLAAEQYF
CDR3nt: TGCAGCGTTAGGGGACTAGCGGCCGAGCAGTACTTC

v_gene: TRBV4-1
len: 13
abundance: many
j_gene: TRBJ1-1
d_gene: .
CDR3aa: CASSSGFNTEAFF
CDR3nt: TGCGCCAGCAGCTCAGGTTTCAACACTGAAGCTTTCTTT

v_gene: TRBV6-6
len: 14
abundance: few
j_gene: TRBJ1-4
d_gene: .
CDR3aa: CASSYSKTNEKLFF
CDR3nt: TGTGCCAGCAGTTACAGTAAAACTAATGAAAAACTGTTTTTT

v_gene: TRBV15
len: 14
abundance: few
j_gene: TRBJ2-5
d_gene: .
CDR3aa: CATSRVGIQETQYF
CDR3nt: TGTGCCACCAGCAGAGTCGGGATTCAAGAGACCCAGTACTTC

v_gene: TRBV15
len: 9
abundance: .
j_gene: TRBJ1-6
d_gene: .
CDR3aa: CSYNSPLHF
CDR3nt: TGCTCCTATAATTCACCCCTCCACTTT

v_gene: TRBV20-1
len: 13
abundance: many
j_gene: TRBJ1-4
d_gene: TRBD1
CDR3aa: CSAPGTGEEKLFF
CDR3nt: TGCAGTGCCCCCGGGACAGGGGAAGAAAAACTGTTTTTT

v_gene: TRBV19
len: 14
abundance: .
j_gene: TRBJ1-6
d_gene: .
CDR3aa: CASSATGSTDTLHF
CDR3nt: TGTGCCAGTAGCGCGACAGGTTCCACAGATACCCTCCACTTT

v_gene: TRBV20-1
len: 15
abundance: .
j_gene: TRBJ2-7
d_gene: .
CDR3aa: CSARGLASPPYEQYF
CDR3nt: TGCAGTGCTAGAGGGCTAGCGAGCCCTCCCTACGAGCAGTACTTC

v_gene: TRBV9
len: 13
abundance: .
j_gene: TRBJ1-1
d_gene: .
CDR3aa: CASSVDIRDEAFF
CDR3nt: TGTGCCAGCAGCGTAGATATAAGGGATGAAGCTTTCTTT

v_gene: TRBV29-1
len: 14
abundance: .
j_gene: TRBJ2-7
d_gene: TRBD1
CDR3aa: CSVEARTGNYEQYF
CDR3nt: TGCAGCGTTGAAGCCCGGACAGGGAACTACGAGCAGTACTTC

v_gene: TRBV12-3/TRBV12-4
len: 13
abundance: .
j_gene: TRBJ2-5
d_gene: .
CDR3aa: CASSFKSRETQYF
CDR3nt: TGTGCCAGCAGTTTTAAGTCACGCGAGACCCAGTACTTC

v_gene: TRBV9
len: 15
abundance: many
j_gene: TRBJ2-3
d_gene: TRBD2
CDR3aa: CASGNSGGGTDTQYF
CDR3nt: TGTGCCAGCGGAAATAGCGGGGGGGGCACAGATACGCAGTATTTT

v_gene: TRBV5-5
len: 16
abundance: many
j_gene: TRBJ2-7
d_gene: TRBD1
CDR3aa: CASSLGDRQGAYEQYF
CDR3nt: TGTGCCAGCAGCTTGGGGGACCGACAGGGAGCCTACGAGCAGTACTTC

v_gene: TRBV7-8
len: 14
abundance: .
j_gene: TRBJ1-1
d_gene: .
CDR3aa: CASSLRRLNTEAFF
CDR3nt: TGTGCCAGCAGCTTAAGACGGTTGAACACTGAAGCTTTCTTT

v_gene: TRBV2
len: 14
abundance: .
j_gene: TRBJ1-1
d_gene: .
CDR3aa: CASSVPGQNTEAFF
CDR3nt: TGTGCCAGCAGTGTGCCGGGACAGAACACTGAAGCTTTCTTT

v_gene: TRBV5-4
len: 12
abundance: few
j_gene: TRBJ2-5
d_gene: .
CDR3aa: CASSFGRETQYF
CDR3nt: TGTGCCAGCAGCTTTGGGAGGGAGACCCAGTACTTC

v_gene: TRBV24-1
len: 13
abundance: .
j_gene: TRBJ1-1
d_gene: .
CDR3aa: CATRQLENTEAFF
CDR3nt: TGTGCCACCAGACAGCTCGAGAACACTGAAGCTTTCTTT

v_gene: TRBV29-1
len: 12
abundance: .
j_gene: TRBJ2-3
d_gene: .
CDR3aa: CSGLQGGDTQYF
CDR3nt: TGCAGCGGTCTGCAGGGGGGAGATACGCAGTATTTT

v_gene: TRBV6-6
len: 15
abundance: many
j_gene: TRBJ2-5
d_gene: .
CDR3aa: CASSSLSGGGETQYF
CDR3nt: TGTGCCAGCAGTTCCCTATCGGGTGGCGGAGAGACCCAGTACTTC

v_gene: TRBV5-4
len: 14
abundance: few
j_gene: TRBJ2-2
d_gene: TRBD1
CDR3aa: CASTQTGVTGELFF
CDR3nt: TGTGCCAGCACCCAAACAGGGGTCACCGGGGAGCTGTTTTTT

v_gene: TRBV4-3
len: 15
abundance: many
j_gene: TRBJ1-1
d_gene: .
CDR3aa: CASSQDLGRNTEAFF
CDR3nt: TGCGCCAGCAGCCAAGATTTAGGAAGGAACACTGAAGCTTTCTTT

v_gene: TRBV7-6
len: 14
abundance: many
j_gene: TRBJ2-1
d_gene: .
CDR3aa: CASSLGIDHNEQFF
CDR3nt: TGTGCCAGCAGCTTAGGTATAGACCACAATGAGCAGTTCTTC

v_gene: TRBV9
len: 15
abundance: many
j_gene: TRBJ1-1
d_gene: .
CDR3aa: CASSGFNSLNTEAFF
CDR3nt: TGTGCCAGCAGCGGGTTCAACTCCCTCAACACTGAAGCTTTCTTT

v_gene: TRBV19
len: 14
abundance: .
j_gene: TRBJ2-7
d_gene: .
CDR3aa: CASSNTGTHARQYF
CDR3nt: TGTGCCAGTAGTAACACCGGGACCCACGCACGTCAGTACTTC

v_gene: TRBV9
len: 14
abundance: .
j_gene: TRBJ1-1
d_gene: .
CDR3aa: CASSVDPGDTEAFF
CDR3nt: TGTGCCAGCAGCGTAGATCCAGGGGACACTGAAGCTTTCTTT

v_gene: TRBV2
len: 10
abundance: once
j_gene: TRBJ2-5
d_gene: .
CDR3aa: CASREGTQYF
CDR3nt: TGTGCCAGCAGGGAGGGCACCCAGTACTTC

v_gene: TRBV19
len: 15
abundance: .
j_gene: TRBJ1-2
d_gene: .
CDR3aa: CASSMAGPGAYGYTF
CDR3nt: TGTGCCAGTAGTATGGCGGGGCCCGGAGCTTATGGCTACACCTTC

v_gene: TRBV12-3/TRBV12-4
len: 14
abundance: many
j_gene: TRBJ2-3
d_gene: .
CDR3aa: CASRGGGPTHTQYF
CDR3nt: TGTGCCAGCAGGGGAGGGGGGCCCACCCATACGCAGTATTTT

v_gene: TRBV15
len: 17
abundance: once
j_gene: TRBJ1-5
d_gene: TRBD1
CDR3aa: CATSRDMVDRDGQPQHF
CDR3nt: TGTGCCACCAGCAGAGATATGGTTGACAGGGATGGTCAGCCCCAGCATTTT

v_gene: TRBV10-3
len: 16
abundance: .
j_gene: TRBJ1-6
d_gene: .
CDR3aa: CAISGGGSGIESPLHF
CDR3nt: TGTGCCATCAGTGGAGGGGGGAGCGGGATTGAATCACCCCTCCACTTT

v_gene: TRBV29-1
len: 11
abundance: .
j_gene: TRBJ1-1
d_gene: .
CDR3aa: CSVVRGTEALF
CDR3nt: TGCAGCGTTGTCCGGGGGACTGAAGCTCTCTTT

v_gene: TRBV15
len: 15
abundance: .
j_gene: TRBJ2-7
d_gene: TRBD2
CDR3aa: CATSFSGGASYEQYF
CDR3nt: TGTGCCACCAGCTTTAGCGGGGGGGCCTCTTACGAGCAGTACTTC

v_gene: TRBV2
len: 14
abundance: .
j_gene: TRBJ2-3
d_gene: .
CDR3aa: CASSMTVHTDTQYF
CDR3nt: TGTGCCAGCAGTATGACAGTGCACACAGATACGCAGTATTTT

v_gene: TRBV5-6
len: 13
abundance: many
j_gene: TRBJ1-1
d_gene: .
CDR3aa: CASSLAINSQAFF
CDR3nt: TGTGCCAGCAGCTTGGCCATAAACTCCCAAGCTTTCTTT

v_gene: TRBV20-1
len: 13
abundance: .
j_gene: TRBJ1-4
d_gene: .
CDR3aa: CSARTDGEEKLFF
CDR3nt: TGCAGTGCGAGGACGGACGGAGAGGAAAAACTGTTTTTT

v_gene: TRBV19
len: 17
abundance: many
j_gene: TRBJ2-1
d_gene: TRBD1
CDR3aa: CASSTRSRDRGYNEQFF
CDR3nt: TGTGCCAGTAGTACCCGATCAAGGGACAGGGGCTACAATGAGCAGTTCTTC

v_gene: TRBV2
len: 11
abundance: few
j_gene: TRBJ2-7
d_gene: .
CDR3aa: CASAVGHEQYF
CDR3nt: TGTGCCAGCGCCGTAGGGCACGAGCAGTACTTC

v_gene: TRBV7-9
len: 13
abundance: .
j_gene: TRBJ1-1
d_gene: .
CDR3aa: CASSLEVSTEAFF
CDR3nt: TGTGCCAGCAGCTTAGAAGTGAGTACTGAAGCTTTCTTT

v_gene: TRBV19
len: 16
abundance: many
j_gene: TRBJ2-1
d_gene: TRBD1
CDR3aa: CASSVSGTDPYNEQFF
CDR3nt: TGTGCCAGTAGTGTTTCCGGGACAGACCCCTACAATGAGCAGTTCTTC

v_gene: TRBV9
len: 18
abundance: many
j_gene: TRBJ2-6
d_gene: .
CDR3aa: CASSVARERYSGANVLTF
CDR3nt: TGTGCCAGCAGCGTCGCCAGGGAAAGATACTCTGGGGCCAACGTCCTGACTTTC

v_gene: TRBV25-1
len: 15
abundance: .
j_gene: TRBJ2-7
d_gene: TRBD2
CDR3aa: CASSLSLGGNYEQYF
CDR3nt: TGTGCCAGCAGCTTGAGCTTGGGGGGGAACTACGAGCAGTACTTC

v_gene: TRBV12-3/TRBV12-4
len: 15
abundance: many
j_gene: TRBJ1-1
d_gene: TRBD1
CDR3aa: CASSLAHRGGTEAFF
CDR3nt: TGTGCCAGCAGTTTAGCCCACAGGGGAGGGACTGAAGCTTTCTTT

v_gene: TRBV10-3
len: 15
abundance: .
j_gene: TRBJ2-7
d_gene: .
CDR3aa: CASSSEATGSYEQYF
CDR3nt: TGTGCCAGCAGTTCGGAGGCCACAGGCTCCTACGAGCAGTACTTC

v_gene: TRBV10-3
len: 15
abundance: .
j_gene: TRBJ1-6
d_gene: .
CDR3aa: CAISESAGAKTPLHF
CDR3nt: TGTGCCATCAGTGAGTCAGCAGGGGCGAAAACACCCCTCCACTTT